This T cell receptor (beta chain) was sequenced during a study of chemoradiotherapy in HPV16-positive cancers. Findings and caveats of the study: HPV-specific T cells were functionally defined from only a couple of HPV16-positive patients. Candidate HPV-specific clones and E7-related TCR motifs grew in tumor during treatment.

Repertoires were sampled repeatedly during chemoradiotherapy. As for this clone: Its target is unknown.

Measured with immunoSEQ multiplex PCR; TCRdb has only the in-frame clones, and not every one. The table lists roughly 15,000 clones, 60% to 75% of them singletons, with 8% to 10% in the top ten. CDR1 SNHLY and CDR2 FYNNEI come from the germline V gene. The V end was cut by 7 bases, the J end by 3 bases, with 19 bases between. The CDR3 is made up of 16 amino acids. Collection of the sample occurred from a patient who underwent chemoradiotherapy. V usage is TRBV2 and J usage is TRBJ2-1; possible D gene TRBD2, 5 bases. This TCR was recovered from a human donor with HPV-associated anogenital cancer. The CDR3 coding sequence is TGTGCCAGCATGAAGGAGCGGCGCCCGCTCTACAATGAGCAGTTCTTC. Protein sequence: CASMKERRPLYNEQFF.